This T cell receptor beta chain was sequenced in a study of T cells after yellow fever vaccination. Germline CDR1 LNHDA, CDR2 SQIVND (reference sequence). The V gene lost 3 bases and the J gene lost 0 bases, with 12 bases spanning the gap. The CDR3 is 17 residues long. TCRdb reanalysed the 5' RACE reads using MiXCR and keeps one entry per CDR3 protein. Found here are fewer than 450,000 distinct CDR3 sequences, roughly 11% of them singletons; the top ten hold more than 15%. The source material was PBMCs, sampled on the day of the first yellow fever vaccination. This sequence was found in a man between 18 and 35 years old who received the YFV17D yellow fever vaccine. This sequence joins TRBV19 and TRBJ2-6, with D possibly being TRBD1 or TRBD2 (5 bases each). CDR3 residues: CASSIEGILSGANVLTF. The CDR3, as DNA: TGTGCCAGTAGTATTGAGGGGATCCTCTCTGGGGCCAACGTCCTGACTTTC.